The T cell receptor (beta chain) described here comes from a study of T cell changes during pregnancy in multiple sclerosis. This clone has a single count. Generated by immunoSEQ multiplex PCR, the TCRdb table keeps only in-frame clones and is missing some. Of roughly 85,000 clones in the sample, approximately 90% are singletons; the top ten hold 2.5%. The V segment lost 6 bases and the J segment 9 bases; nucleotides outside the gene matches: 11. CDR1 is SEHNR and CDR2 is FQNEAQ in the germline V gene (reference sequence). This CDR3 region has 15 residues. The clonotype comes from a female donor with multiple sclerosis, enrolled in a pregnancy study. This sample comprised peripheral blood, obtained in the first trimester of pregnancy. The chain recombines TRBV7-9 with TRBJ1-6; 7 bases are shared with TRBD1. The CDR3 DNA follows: TGTGCCAGCAGAAGAGGGGGCCAGAAGAGTTCACCCCTCCACTTT. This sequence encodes CASRRGGQKSSPLHF. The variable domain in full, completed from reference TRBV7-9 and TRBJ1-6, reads DTGVSQNPRHKITKRGQNVTFRCDPISEHNRLYWYRQTLGQGPEFLTYFQNEAQLEKSRLLSDRFSAERPKGSFSTLEIQRTEQGDSAMYLCASRRGGQKSSPLHFGNGTRLTVT.